This T cell receptor beta chain was obtained from a study of control samples from healthy donors and cancer patients. Method: immunoSEQ multiplex PCR; TCRdb's copy keeps in-frame clones and lacks some. The table lists about 40,000 clones, 92% of them singletons, with more than 3% in the top ten. Looked up from germline, CDR1 is SGHTA and CDR2 is FQGNSA. V shed 1 base and J shed 7 bases, with 4 bases lying between them. The CDR3 covers 12 residues. The TCR was taken from a woman between 45 and 60 years old in good health. V usage is TRBV7-2 and J usage is TRBJ2-2; D is unclear. Sequences were obtained from blood. The CDR3 nucleotides read TGTGCCAGCAGCTTAGGCCACGGGGAGCTGTTTTTT. Translated, it gives CASSLGHGELFF. Full variable domain (outside the CDR3, taken from reference TRBV7-2 and TRBJ2-2): GAGVSQSPSNKVTEKGKDVELRCDPISGHTALYWYRQSLGQGLEFLIYFQGNSAPDKSGLPSDRFSAERTGGSVSTLTIQRTQQEDSAVYLCASSLGHGELFFGEGSRLTVL.